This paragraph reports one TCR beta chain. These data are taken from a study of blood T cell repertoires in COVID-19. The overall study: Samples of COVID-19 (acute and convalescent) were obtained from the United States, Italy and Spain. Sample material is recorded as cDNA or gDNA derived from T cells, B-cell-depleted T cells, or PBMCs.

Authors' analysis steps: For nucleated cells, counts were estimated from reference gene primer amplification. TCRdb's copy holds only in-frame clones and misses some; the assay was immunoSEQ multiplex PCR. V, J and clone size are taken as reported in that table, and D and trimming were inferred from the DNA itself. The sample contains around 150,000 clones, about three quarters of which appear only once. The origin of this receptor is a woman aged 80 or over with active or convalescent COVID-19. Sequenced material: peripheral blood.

DNA for the CDR3: TGTGCCAGCAGCTTTAGGGGCTATGGCTACACCTTC. As protein: CASSFRGYGYTF. This chain uses TRBV7-3 with TRBJ1-2; possibly TRBD1 for D (5 bases). Trimming took off 3 bases at V and 4 bases at J, with 6 bases between the two ends. Germline V gene sequence: CDR1 SGHTA, CDR2 FQGTGA. The CDR3 is made up of 12 amino acids.